This T cell receptor (beta chain) appears in the sequencing data of a study of cytomegalovirus exposure and HLA in healthy donors. Primers for the PCR totalled 60 Vbeta and 13 Jbeta. TCRdb keeps only in-frame clones here, not all; method: immunoSEQ multiplex PCR. The table has 220,000 or so clones, around four fifths seen once; the top ten hold 3.8%. Study results and caveats: An analysis that was carried out later associated some 17,000 TCR beta sequences with HLA alleles at 0.05 false discovery rate. The study had only CMV serostatus as immune exposure information.

This CDR3 has 16 residues. Germline CDR1 is SGDLS and CDR2 is YYNGEE. Trimming removed 3 bases from V and 4 bases from J; junction bases left unmatched: 9. To note about this clone: The antigen is unknown.

The genes are TRBV9 and TRBJ2-5; 10 bases line up with TRBD1. The sequenced sample consisted of PBMCs. This clonotype was sampled from a male donor in good health and CMV-seronegative. In nucleotides, the CDR3 is TGTGCCAGCAGCGCGAACCGGGACAGGGGCGGAGAGACCCAGTACTTC. Protein sequence: CASSANRDRGGETQYF.